This TCR beta chain was found in a study of cytomegalovirus exposure and HLA in healthy donors. Use of 60 Vbeta and 13 Jbeta primers characterized the PCR. The data were produced by immunoSEQ multiplex PCR, yet TCRdb's version contains in-frame clones alone and is incomplete. The sample holds roughly 120,000 clones, 70% to 80% seen once. The germline V gene encodes CDR1 SGHRS and CDR2 YFSETQ. V shed 4 bases, J shed 5 bases, and the junction held 8 bases outside the gene matches. CDR3 length: 14 amino acids. The sample consisted of PBMCs. The sequence derives from a man aged 50-60 years in good health and CMV-seropositive. This chain joins TRBV5-1 and TRBJ2-5; 7 bases match TRBD1. The CDR3, as DNA: TGCGCCAGCAGCCGCCGGGACAGTTCGGAGACCCAGTACTTC. It yields the protein CASSRRDSSETQYF. Full variable domain (remainder filled in from reference TRBV5-1 and TRBJ2-5): KAGVTQTPRYLIKTRGQQVTLSCSPISGHRSVSWYQQTPGQGLQFLFEYFSETQRNKGNFPGRFSGRQFSNSRSEMNVSTLELGDSALYLCASSRRDSSETQYFGPGTRLLVL.